The T cell receptor (beta chain) under discussion was sequenced for a study of blood T cell repertoires in COVID-19. Whole-study context: Sites in the United States, Italy and Spain provided acute and convalescent COVID-19 samples. In each case, the material was cDNA or gDNA derived from T cells, B-cell-depleted T cells, or PBMCs.

Trimming at V came to 7 bases and at J to 5 bases, leaving 10 bases not matched to a gene. The germline CDR1 and CDR2 sequences are LGHDT and YNNKEL (reference sequence). CDR3 length: 15 residues. Original data processing: Reference gene primer amplification in the assay estimated nucleated cell counts. Only in-frame clones appear in the TCRdb table, and some are missing; sequencing was by immunoSEQ multiplex PCR. The DNA was the basis for D and trimming; V, J and clone size are from that table. The table lists hundreds of thousands of clones, approximately 87% of them singletons. Sequencing was carried out using peripheral blood. This chain joins TRBV3-1 (or the pseudogene TRBV3-2) and TRBJ2-2, with TRBD2 matching 7 bases. The receptor comes from a man in his fifties or sixties who had recovered from COVID-19. CDR3 region: CASTQRGQGTGELFF. Here the CDR3 DNA reads TGTGCCAGCACTCAGCGGGGCCAAGGGACCGGGGAGCTGTTTTTT.